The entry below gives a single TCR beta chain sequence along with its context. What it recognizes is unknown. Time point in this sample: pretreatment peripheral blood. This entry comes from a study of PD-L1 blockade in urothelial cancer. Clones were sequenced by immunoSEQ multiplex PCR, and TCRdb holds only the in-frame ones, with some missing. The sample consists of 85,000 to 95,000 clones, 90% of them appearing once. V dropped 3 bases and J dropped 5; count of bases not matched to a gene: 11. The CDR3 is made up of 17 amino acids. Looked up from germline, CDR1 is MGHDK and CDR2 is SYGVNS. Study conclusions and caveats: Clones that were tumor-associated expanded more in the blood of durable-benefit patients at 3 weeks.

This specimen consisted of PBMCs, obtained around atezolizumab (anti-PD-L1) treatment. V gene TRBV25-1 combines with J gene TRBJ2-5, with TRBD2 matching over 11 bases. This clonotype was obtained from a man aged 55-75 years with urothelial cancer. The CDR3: CASSDFLAGGVGETQYF. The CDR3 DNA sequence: TGTGCCAGCAGTGACTTTCTAGCGGGAGGAGTAGGCGAGACCCAGTACTTC.